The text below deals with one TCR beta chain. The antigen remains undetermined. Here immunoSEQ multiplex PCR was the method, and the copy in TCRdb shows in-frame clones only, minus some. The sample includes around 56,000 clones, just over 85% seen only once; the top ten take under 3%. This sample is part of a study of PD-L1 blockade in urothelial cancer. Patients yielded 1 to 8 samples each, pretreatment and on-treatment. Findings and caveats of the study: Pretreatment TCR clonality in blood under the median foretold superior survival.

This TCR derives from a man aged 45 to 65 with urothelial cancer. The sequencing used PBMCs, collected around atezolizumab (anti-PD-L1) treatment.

As DNA, the CDR3 is TGTGCCACCAGCAGAGAATTAGCGGGAGGCGGAGAGACCCAGTACTTC. Its translation: CATSRELAGGGETQYF. The V call is TRBV15, the J call TRBJ2-5, with 10 bases matching TRBD2. This CDR3 has 16 amino acids. The V gene end was trimmed by 0 bases and the J gene end by 4 bases; junction bases not matched to a gene: 5. Germline V CDR1 and CDR2: LNHNV, YYDKDF (reference sequence). Together with reference TRBV15 and TRBJ2-5, the CDR3 gives the full variable domain: DAMVIQNPRYQVTQFGKPVTLSCSQTLNHNVMYWYQQKSSQAPKLLFHYYDKDFNNEADTPDNFQSRRPNTSFCFLDIRSPGLGDTAMYLCATSRELAGGGETQYFGPGTRLLVL.